This T cell receptor beta chain was found in a study of CD8 T cells in ankylosing spondylitis (dated by TCRdb to the late 2010s). About the study as a whole: The study profiled T cell receptor beta repertoires in healthy donors and ankylosing spondylitis patients to find disease-linked TCR variants. The whole study cohort included 108 healthy donors and around 25 ankylosing spondylitis patients. Peripheral blood was sampled, and synovial fluid was also collected from ankylosing spondylitis patients.

This clonotype appeared many times. Which antigen it targets is not known. Base qualities were left out, and no much larger clone turns up one base away. Sequencing used an Illumina HiSeq 2500. TCR beta libraries were prepared by quantitative 5'-RACE with molecular barcodes. The original methods were these. Disease-linked TCR variants were identified with a new computational method built on a probabilistic model of VDJ rearrangement. TCRdb passed the public sequencing reads through fastp at Q25 and MiXCR, retaining productive beta sequences. CDR3 protein sequences are deduplicated, and each keeps its most common genes and DNA. TCRdb's processing, not the study's, gives the V and J calls here. The sample table lists 30,000 to 45,000 distinct CDR3 sequences, around 6% of them with a count of one. Together, the top ten hold over 9.5% of the sample. Counted from cysteine to phenylalanine, this CDR3 has 14 amino acids. Only the CDR3 part of the read is kept: 42 bases, read in frame from the first base. The germline V gene encodes CDR1 MNHNS and CDR2 SASEGT. V is pruned by 5 bases and J by 4 bases, leaving 5 bases of the junction without a gene match.

The study at large found these results: Some of the motif variants had been reported before in the synovial fluid and blood of reactive arthritis patients, a finding that suggests common disease-initiation mechanisms. Significant enrichment of the disease-linked clones was reported in matched synovial fluid samples from ankylosing spondylitis patients. A CD8+ phenotype was shown by the disease-linked clones, which were found at relatively low frequencies in peripheral blood. A TCR beta motif made up of several highly homologous amino acid variants appeared to be characteristic of blood from ankylosing spondylitis patients.

This sequence was found in a male donor with ankylosing spondylitis or in good health (not recorded which). Sequencing was carried out using blood, either unsorted or a sorted T cell fraction (not recorded which). Rearrangement joined TRBV6-1 to TRBJ2-7, and TRBD2 matches 10 of the central bases. The DNA sequence is as follows: TGTGCCAGCAGTCGGACTAGCGGAAATTACGAGCAGTACTTC. Its protein product is CASSRTSGNYEQYF.